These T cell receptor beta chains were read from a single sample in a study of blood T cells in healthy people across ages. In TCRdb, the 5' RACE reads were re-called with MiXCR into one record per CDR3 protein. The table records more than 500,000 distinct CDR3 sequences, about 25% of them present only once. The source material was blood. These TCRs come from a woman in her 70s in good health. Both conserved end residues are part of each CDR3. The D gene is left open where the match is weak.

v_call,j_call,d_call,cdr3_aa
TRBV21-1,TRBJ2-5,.,CASSKGLVGETQYF
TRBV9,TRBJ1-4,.,CASTLGGGFNEKLFF
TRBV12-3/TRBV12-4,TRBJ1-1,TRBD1,CASSWGQGGLNTEAFF
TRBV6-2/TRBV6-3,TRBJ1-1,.,CASSSPTAREAFF
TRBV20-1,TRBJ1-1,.,CSAREGNVNTEAFF
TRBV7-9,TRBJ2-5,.,CASSSPKQETQYF
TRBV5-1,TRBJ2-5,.,CASSTGKPLETQYF
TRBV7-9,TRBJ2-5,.,CASSPSQTQYF
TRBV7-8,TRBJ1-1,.,CASSGNRGRYTEAFF
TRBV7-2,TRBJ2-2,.,CASSLRAGELFF
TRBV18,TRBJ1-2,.,CASSPDRSGAGYTF
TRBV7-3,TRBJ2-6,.,CASSLSSTRTGANVLTF
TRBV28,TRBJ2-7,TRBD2,CASSFDLAGVNEQYF
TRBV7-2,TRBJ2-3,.,CASSLEGRGSDTQYF
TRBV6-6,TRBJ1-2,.,CASSSQGAPSGYTF
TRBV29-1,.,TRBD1,CSTGGTGWNEQFF
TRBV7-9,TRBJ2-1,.,CASSLDPGTLQFF
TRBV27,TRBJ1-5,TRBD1,CASSLRTGVNQPQHF
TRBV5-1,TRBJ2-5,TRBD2,CASSVGTTPQETQYF
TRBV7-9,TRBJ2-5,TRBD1,CASSPSIGQEPLVEETQYF
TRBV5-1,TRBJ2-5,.,CASSLPGGGETQYF
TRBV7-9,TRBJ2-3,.,CASSPWTSTDTQYF
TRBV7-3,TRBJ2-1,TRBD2,CASSLASGSTYNEQFF
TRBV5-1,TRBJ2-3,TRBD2,CASSPGLAGGAGDTQYF
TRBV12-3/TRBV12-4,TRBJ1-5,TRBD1,CASSWTGNQPQHF
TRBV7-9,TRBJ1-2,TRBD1,CASRLKSGTVDGYTF
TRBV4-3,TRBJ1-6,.,CASSQVVGLALHF
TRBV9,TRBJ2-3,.,CASSVDRLGDTQYF
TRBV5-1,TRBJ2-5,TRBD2,CASSATSGSGETQYF
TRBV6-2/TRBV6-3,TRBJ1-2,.,CASSYSGTNGNYGYTF
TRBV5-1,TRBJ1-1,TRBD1,CASSLDDRANTEAFF
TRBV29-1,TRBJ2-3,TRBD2,CSVQGLAGLSTDTQYF